These T cell receptor beta chains were read from a single sample in a study of CD8 T cells in Susac syndrome. One entry per CDR3 protein, called by TCRdb with MiXCR from the immunoSEQ multiplex PCR reads. The sample lists approximately 150,000 distinct CDR3 sequences; approximately 94% were seen once. The sample comprised CD4+ T cells from PBMCs. These receptors were taken from a human donor with multiple sclerosis. The CDR3 runs from the conserved cysteine through the conserved F or W. A D gene is named only where the DNA matches it firmly.

TRBV19	TRBJ2-7	-	CASSMAPRTYEQYF
TRBV29-1	TRBJ2-1	-	CSTIRDDPREQFF
TRBV12-5	TRBJ2-5	TRBD1	CASGLPSTGGAETQYF
TRBV4-3	TRBJ2-7	-	CASSQSRQGTYEQYF
TRBV5-4	TRBJ2-2	-	CASSLHLMTGQTTPEGRAGELFF
TRBV14	TRBJ1-2	-	CASSPLGDRGNGYTF
TRBV27	TRBJ2-6	-	CASSVLRVPGANVLTF
TRBV7-2	TRBJ2-5	-	CASSPYIESTQYF
TRBV15	TRBJ1-4	-	CATSRPPREKLFF
TRBV6-5	TRBJ1-1	-	CASSYSNKGHTEAFF
TRBV6-2/TRBV6-3	TRBJ2-2	-	CASSYSKTGLRALFF
TRBV11-2	TRBJ2-3	-	CASSLVAGNSDTQYF
TRBV9	TRBJ2-1	-	CASSVVRGEQFF
TRBV11-2	TRBJ2-5	TRBD2	CASSLGGRVQETQYF
TRBV28	TRBJ1-2	-	CASSPVGAYGYTF
TRBV6-5	TRBJ1-1	-	CASSSGAPEAFF
TRBV2	TRBJ2-3	-	CASARGDTDTQYF
TRBV27	TRBJ2-3	-	CASSLNTVGGGTQYF
TRBV6-1	TRBJ2-1	-	CASCAPDFEQFF
TRBV2	TRBJ2-5	-	CAGGTSQETQYF
TRBV18	TRBJ1-1	-	CASSPLRATEAFF
TRBV29-1	TRBJ1-5	TRBD1	CSALHRGGPQHF
TRBV7-8	TRBJ2-1	-	CASSLAVGASYNEQFF
TRBV19	TRBJ1-5	-	CATQGRTNSNQPQHF